The 15 T cell receptor beta chains below were found in one sample sequenced in a study of human T cells and chemical hapten exposure. Time point given: patch test 1, 2 weeks after DPC sensitization. As to treatment: therapeutic diphenylcyclopropenone sensitization with weekly scalp DPC. TCRdb used MiXCR to reprocess the RACE reads, holding one entry per CDR3 protein. The sample records more than 65,000 distinct CDR3 sequences, under 9% being singletons. The sequenced sample was whole blood, obtained in connection with sensitization to the hapten diphenylcyclopropenone (DPC). The receptors originated from a woman in her 30s with alopecia areata. Some clones in this sample may be carry-over from other donors' samples.

This sequence joins TRBV30 and TRBJ2-5, with 8 bases matching TRBD2. V dropped 2 bases and J dropped 2; count of bases not matched to a gene: 7. The CDR3 spans 15 residues. CDR1 and CDR2 from the germline V gene are GTSNPN and SVGIG (reference sequence). The CDR3 is CAWSFGGGGQETQYF. CDR3 bases: TGTGCCTGGAGTTTCGGTGGCGGGGGGCAAGAGACCCAGTACTTC.

V is TRBV30 and J is TRBJ1-1; no firm D call. This CDR3 comprises 15 residues. V was pared by 7 bases and J by 1 base, with 19 bases between. CDR1 and CDR2 (germline): GTSNPN, SVGIG (reference sequence). The CDR3, as DNA: TGTGCCTCATTCCGGGAACGACGGAAGAACACTGAAGCTTTCTTT. This gives the protein CASFRERRKNTEAFF.

This clonotype was counted a few times. The chain carries TRBV12-3 or TRBV12-4 and TRBJ1-1; D perhaps matches TRBD1 (5 bases). Trimming pared 6 bases from V and 5 bases from J, leaving 13 bases between. The CDR3 is 13 amino acids. Here the CDR3 DNA reads TGTGCCAGCAGAGGCGTCGAGGGGACTGAAGCTTTCTTT. It encodes CASRGVEGTEAFF.

This clonotype was detected many times. This rearrangement joins TRBV20-1 to TRBJ2-7; weak D call: TRBD1 (6 bases). Germline-derived CDR1 and CDR2 are DFQATT and SNEGSKA (reference sequence). The CDR3 totals 13 residues. V lost 6 bases, J lost 2 bases, and 14 bases lay in between. The CDR3 loop is CSAPGTLTYEQYF. CDR3 bases: TGCAGTGCCCCAGGGACACTGACCTACGAGCAGTACTTC.

There are many counts of this clonotype. The V gene is TRBV14, the J gene TRBJ2-3, with 7 bases that match TRBD2. The CDR3 is 17 amino acids. Germline-derived CDR1 and CDR2 are SGHDN and FVKESK. Germline trimming cut 4 bases from V and 3 bases from J; bases unmatched to any gene: 13. The CDR3 protein is CASSLLTSVLGTDTQYF. The CDR3 DNA reads as TGTGCCAGCAGCCTACTTACTAGCGTTCTTGGGACAGATACGCAGTATTTT.

This clonotype was counted only a few times. This chain links TRBV6-1 with TRBJ1-1; no firm D call. This CDR3 contains 15 residues. Germline V gene sequence: CDR1 MNHNS, CDR2 SASEGT. Deletions cut 2 bases from V and 0 bases from J, with 10 bases between. The CDR3 bases are TGTGCCAGCAGTGAAAACGCAGGATTGAACACTGAAGCTTTCTTT. Amino acid sequence: CASSENAGLNTEAFF.

CDR3 region: CASSMVDGKLFF. The CDR3, as DNA: TGTGCCAGCAGTATGGTGGATGGAAAACTGTTTTTT. The gene calls are TRBV27 and TRBJ1-4; D not resolved. The CDR3 sequence is 12 residues long. Trimming took 5 bases from V and 10 from J, leaving 11 bases between them. Germline values: CDR1 MNHEY, CDR2 SMNVEV (reference sequence).

In this sample, this clonotype turned up many times. This chain links TRBV29-1 with TRBJ1-1; D gene uncertain. Looked up from germline, CDR1 is SQVTM and CDR2 is ANQGSEA. V was shortened by 4 bases and J by 0 bases, with 9 bases between the two germline ends. The CDR3 length is 13 residues. The CDR3 is CSVGRALNTEAFF. CDR3 DNA: TGCAGCGTTGGGAGGGCCCTGAACACTGAAGCTTTCTTT.

This clonotype was recorded many times. The gene calls are TRBV27 and TRBJ2-1; 8 bases align to TRBD2. After removal of 0 bases from V and 7 bases from J, the junction contained 5 bases not matched to a gene. The CDR3 is made up of 15 amino acids. The germline V gene has CDR1 MNHEY and CDR2 SMNVEV (reference sequence). This CDR3 is CASSLSSGGLNEQFF. CDR3 coding DNA: TGTGCCAGCAGTTTATCCTCGGGGGGGCTGAATGAGCAGTTCTTC.

This clonotype has at least ten counts. V gene TRBV30 combines with J gene TRBJ2-2; D gene unclear. CDR1 is GTSNPN and CDR2 is SVGIG in the germline V gene (reference sequence). This CDR3 is built from 15 residues. The DNA of the CDR3 is TGTGCTCTTAGGGCGAATCACGCGAACACCGGGGAGCTGTTTTTT. Translating gives CALRANHANTGELFF.

This clonotype was detected ten times or more. The J gene is TRBJ2-5, the V gene TRBV5-6, with TRBD1 matching 9 bases. CDR3 size: 16 residues. Germline assignment: CDR1 SGHDT and CDR2 YYEEEE. V lost 2 bases and J lost 2; bases outside the gene matches: 7. Here the CDR3 DNA reads TGTGCCAGCAGCTTCGGACAGGGGAGAGGGCAAGAGACCCAGTACTTC. Translation: CASSFGQGRGQETQYF. Full variable domain (missing parts from reference TRBV5-6 and TRBJ2-5): DAGVTQSPTHLIKTRGQQVTLRCSPKSGHDTVSWYQQALGQGPQFIFQYYEEEERQRGNFPDRFSGHQFPNYSSELNVNALLLGDSALYLCASSFGQGRGQETQYFGPGTRLLVL.

Comments on this clonotype: A much larger clone differs by one base, so this may be a read error. The V and J genes are TRBV3-1 and TRBJ2-2; tentative D call: TRBD2 (5 bases). Germline CDR1 and CDR2: LGHDT and YNNKEL (reference sequence). CDR3 length: 12 amino acids. As DNA, the CDR3 is TGTGCCAGCAGCCAAGGGCCCGGGGAGCTGTATTTT. This encodes CASSQGPGELYF.

The gene calls are TRBV27 and TRBJ2-1, with TRBD1 matching 11 bases. The CDR3 has 17 residues. Per germline, CDR1 MNHEY and CDR2 SMNVEV (reference sequence). The trim removed 3 bases at V and 2 bases at J, leaving 6 bases unmatched. CDR3 protein: CASSFRRTGGPYNEQFF. The CDR3, as DNA: TGTGCCAGCAGTTTCCGTCGGACAGGGGGCCCCTACAATGAGCAGTTCTTC.

This clonotype was detected many times. The CDR3 sequence is CASSSRALLSENIQYF. The CDR3 nucleotides are TGTGCCAGCAGCTCCCGGGCCCTACTATCCGAAAACATTCAGTACTTC. V is TRBV7-2 and J is TRBJ2-4; D is unclear. CDR3 length: 16 amino acids. V was pared by 4 bases and J by 5 bases, with 18 bases between. Germline V gene data show CDR1 as SGHTA and CDR2 as FQGNSA. Variable domain in full (rest from reference TRBV7-2 and TRBJ2-4): GAGVSQSPSNKVTEKGKDVELRCDPISGHTALYWYRQSLGQGLEFLIYFQGNSAPDKSGLPSDRFSAERTGGSVSTLTIQRTQQEDSAVYLCASSSRALLSENIQYFGAGTRLSVL.

This clonotype was counted once. With a much larger clone just one base away, this may be a read error. The V call is TRBV3-1, the J call TRBJ2-1; tentatively, D is TRBD2 (6 bases). Germline V gives CDR1 LGHDT, CDR2 YNNKEL (reference sequence). With 0 bases removed from V and 7 bases from J, the gap between germline ends came to 13 bases. The length of the CDR3 is 15 residues. The chain's CDR3 is CASSQDCGEVNEQFF. The DNA for the CDR3 is TGTGCCAGCAGCCAAGACTGTGGGGAGGTGAATGAGCAGTTCTTC.